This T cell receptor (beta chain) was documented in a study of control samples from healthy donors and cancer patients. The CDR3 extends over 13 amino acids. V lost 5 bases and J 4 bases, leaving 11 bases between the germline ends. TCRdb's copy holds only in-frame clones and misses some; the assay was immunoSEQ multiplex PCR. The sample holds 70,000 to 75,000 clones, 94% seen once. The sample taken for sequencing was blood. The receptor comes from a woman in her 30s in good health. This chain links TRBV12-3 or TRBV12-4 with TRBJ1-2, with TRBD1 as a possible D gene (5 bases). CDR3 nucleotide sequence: TGTGCCAGCAGTCCGCGACAGAGCTATGGCTACACCTTC. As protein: CASSPRQSYGYTF.